This entry lists 28 T cell receptor beta chains sequenced from one sample in a study of T cell changes during pregnancy in multiple sclerosis. Measured with immunoSEQ multiplex PCR; TCRdb has only the in-frame clones, and not every one. The sample has 70,000 to 75,000 clones, 90% to 95% seen once. The starting material was peripheral blood, obtained in the second trimester of pregnancy. These receptors were collected from a female donor in good health, enrolled as a control in a pregnancy study.

J is TRBJ1-1 and V is TRBV14; a possible D gene is TRBD1 (6 bases). Deletions cut 6 bases from V and 5 bases from J, with 13 bases between. The CDR3 is made up of 13 amino acids. Germline CDR1 SGHDN, CDR2 FVKESK. CDR3 region: CASRKQGGTEAFF. The DNA for the CDR3 is TGTGCCAGCAGGAAACAGGGAGGGACTGAAGCTTTCTTT.

This chain links TRBV15 with TRBJ1-5; D gene ambiguous. CDR3 size: 13 residues. Germline V gene sequence: CDR1 LNHNV, CDR2 YYDKDF (reference sequence). V was pared by 5 bases and J by 4 bases, with 9 bases between. The chain's CDR3 is CATSYDTNQPQHF. The CDR3, as DNA: TGTGCCACCAGCTATGACACTAATCAGCCCCAGCATTTT.

This chain uses TRBV7-3 with TRBJ2-2; 8 bases agree with TRBD2. Germline V gene lookup returns CDR1 SGHTA and CDR2 FQGTGA. J lost 3 bases, V lost 2 bases, and 2 bases had no gene match. This CDR3 spans 15 amino acids. The CDR3: CASSLYGGDTGELFF. In DNA, the CDR3 is TGTGCCAGCAGCTTATACGGGGGGGACACCGGGGAGCTGTTTTTT. The variable domain in full, completed from reference TRBV7-3 and TRBJ2-2, reads GAGVSQTPSNKVTEKGKYVELRCDPISGHTALYWYRQSLGQGPEFLIYFQGTGAADDSGLPNDRFFAVRPEGSVSTLKIQRTERGDSAVYLCASSLYGGDTGELFFGEGSRLTVL.

The chain links TRBV18 to TRBJ2-5, with TRBD1 as a possible D gene (5 bases). The CDR3 spans 14 residues. CDR1 and CDR2 from the germline V gene are KGHSH and LQKENI. V lost 3 bases to trimming and J lost 4 bases, with 12 bases between them. The CDR3 DNA is TGTGCCAGCTCACCTCTAAGGGGCGGAGAGACCCAGTACTTC. Its translation is CASSPLRGGETQYF.

This clone occurred once. The chain couples TRBV28 to TRBJ1-6, with TRBD1 as a possible D gene (5 bases). Germline assignment: CDR1 MDHEN and CDR2 SYDVKM. The length of the CDR3 is 13 residues. Trimming stripped 5 bases from V and 10 bases from J, with 12 bases between. Written as DNA, the CDR3 is TGTGCCAGCAGTCCTCGGGGGGAATCACCCCTCCACTTT. It yields the protein CASSPRGESPLHF.

The chain uses TRBV23-1 and TRBJ2-7; 7 bases align to TRBD1. TRBV23-1 is treated as an ORF (open reading frame) with a function not yet certain. J gave up 6 bases and V 4 bases, and 12 bases lay outside the gene matches. The CDR3 sequence is 15 residues long. The CDR3 nucleotides are TGCGCCAGCAGTCCCCAAGGGGGCTCCGGTAGCGAGCAGTACTTC. Its protein is CASSPQGGSGSEQYF.

CDR3 DNA sequence: TGCGCCAGCAGCCAACTAACAGGGACCCACACTGAAGCTTTCTTT. Its translation: CASSQLTGTHTEAFF. V usage is TRBV4-1 and J usage is TRBJ1-1, with a tentative D call TRBD1 (6 bases). The CDR3 sequence is 15 residues long. Trimming pared 2 bases from V and 3 bases from J, leaving 13 bases between. The germline gives CDR1 MGHRA, CDR2 YSYEKL.

The chain links TRBV11-2 to TRBJ2-2; TRBD2 aligns across 8 bases. The junction had 10 bases not matched to a gene; V was cut back by 5 bases and J by 5 bases. This CDR3 is 16 amino acids long. Germline assignment: CDR1 SGHAT and CDR2 FQNNGV. The CDR3 protein is CASSLFERGRTGELFF. The CDR3 DNA sequence: TGTGCCAGCAGCCTTTTTGAGCGGGGGCGAACCGGGGAGCTGTTTTTT.

The chain has TRBV5-1 and TRBJ2-7; D gene uncertain. Germline V CDR1 and CDR2: SGHRS, YFSETQ. The CDR3 totals 16 residues. Deletions cut 0 bases from V and 2 bases from J, with 15 bases between. The CDR3 nucleotides read TGCGCCAGCAGCTTGGGAAGAGTGTGGGCTCCCTACGAGCAGTACTTC. Its translation: CASSLGRVWAPYEQYF.

V and J are TRBV6-1 and TRBJ2-5; D gene unclear. Germline CDR1 is MNHNS and CDR2 is SASEGT. The CDR3 sequence is 15 residues long. V lost 4 bases to trimming and J lost 0 bases, with 12 bases between them. CDR3 residues: CASSATYMYQETQYF. As DNA, the CDR3 is TGTGCCAGCAGTGCTACCTATATGTACCAAGAGACCCAGTACTTC.

The chain combines TRBV30 with TRBJ1-1; D is uncertain. Germline V gene sequence: CDR1 GTSNPN, CDR2 SVGIG (reference sequence). V was trimmed by 5 bases and J by 1 base, leaving 11 bases between them. The CDR3 has 13 amino acids. The CDR3 sequence is CAWASGGNTEAFF. The CDR3 coding sequence is TGTGCCTGGGCGTCAGGTGGGAACACTGAAGCTTTCTTT.

The chain has TRBV7-9 and TRBJ1-2; TRBD1 agrees at 7 bases. In germline, CDR1 is SEHNR, CDR2 FQNEAQ (reference sequence). CDR3 length: 14 residues. The V segment lost 5 bases and the J segment 0 bases; nucleotides outside the gene matches: 3. The CDR3 DNA follows: TGTGCCAGCAGCCCGGGACAGTCTAACTATGGCTACACCTTC. It specifies CASSPGQSNYGYTF.

The chain couples TRBV19 to TRBJ1-5; 8 bases align to TRBD1. Unmatched junction bases numbered 12, after V lost 0 bases and J lost 14 bases. The germline V gene encodes CDR1 LNHDA and CDR2 SQIVND (reference sequence). The CDR3 has 15 amino acids. In DNA form, the CDR3 reads TGTGCCAGTAGTATAGATCTATTCGGACCGGGACAGGAGCATTTT. It translates to CASSIDLFGPGQEHF.

The rearrangement links TRBV7-8 to TRBJ2-3, with D possibly being TRBD2 (6 bases). This CDR3 spans 15 amino acids. The germline V gene has CDR1 SGHVS and CDR2 FQNEAQ. Trimming took off 2 bases at V and 4 bases at J, with 13 bases between the two ends. The CDR3 nucleotides read TGTGCCAGCAGCTTACGGGGACTCCCCGCAGATACGCAGTATTTT. Its translation: CASSLRGLPADTQYF.

The CDR3 spells CASRIGQPGSYEQYF. For the CDR3, the DNA is TGTGCCAGCAGGATCGGACAGCCAGGCTCCTACGAGCAGTACTTC. The V and J genes are TRBV28 and TRBJ2-7, with D tentatively TRBD1 (6 bases). This CDR3 comprises 15 residues. V shed 6 bases and J shed 0 bases, with 15 bases lying between them. CDR1 and CDR2 from the germline V gene are MDHEN and SYDVKM.

This chain links TRBV7-9 with TRBJ2-1; 8 nucleotides agree with TRBD2. With V trimmed by 4 bases and J by 4 bases, 6 bases remained unmatched. The CDR3 totals 15 residues. CDR1 and CDR2 (germline): SEHNR, FQNEAQ (reference sequence). The CDR3 loop reads CASSSGGGEYNEQFF. CDR3 DNA: TGTGCCAGCAGCTCGGGAGGGGGGGAGTACAATGAGCAGTTCTTC.

This clone was detected a few times. The chain combines TRBV25-1 with TRBJ1-1; no firm D call. Trimming took off 0 bases at V and 11 bases at J, with 10 bases between the two ends. Germline CDR1 is MGHDK and CDR2 is SYGVNS. The CDR3 runs 12 residues. CDR3 nucleotide sequence: TGTGCCAGCAGTGAATATAGGGAGGTGGCTTTCTTT. As protein: CASSEYREVAFF.

This chain links TRBV7-3 with TRBJ1-1; 9 bases line up with TRBD1. V lost 5 bases and J lost 8; bases outside the gene matches: 9. The CDR3 consists of 14 residues. The V gene's germline CDR1 is SGHTA and CDR2 FQGTGA. In nucleotides, the CDR3 is TGTGCCAGCAGCCAGGACAGGGGCGGAAGGGAAGCTTTCTTT. It specifies CASSQDRGGREAFF.

The chain is built from TRBV28 and TRBJ1-2; 7 positions match TRBD1. Trimming cost V 6 bases and J 0 bases; bases outside gene matches: 10. The CDR3 runs to 16 residues. CDR1 is MDHEN, CDR2 SYDVKM, per germline. This CDR3 is CASSSRRGPTNYGYTF. The CDR3 DNA reads TGTGCCAGCAGCTCCAGGAGGGGGCCTACTAACTATGGCTACACCTTC.

A note on this clone: This sample also contains other DNA sequences that code for the same CDR3. The rearrangement joins TRBV4-3 to TRBJ2-3, with TRBD1 matching 9 bases. Germline loops: CDR1 LGHNA, CDR2 YSLEER. The CDR3 totals 15 residues. Trimming at V came to 4 bases and at J to 2 bases, leaving 4 bases not matched to a gene. CDR3 in DNA: TGCGCCAGCAGCCCCGGGACAGGGACCACAGATACGCAGTATTTT. Translated: CASSPGTGTTDTQYF.

The rearrangement joins TRBV4-3 to TRBJ1-2; 7 bases are a match to TRBD1. The germline V gene has CDR1 LGHNA and CDR2 YSLEER. Trimming removed 4 bases from V and 4 bases from J; junction bases left unmatched: 9. The CDR3 totals 15 residues. CDR3 amino acids: CASSPQPTGSYGYTF. In DNA, the CDR3 is TGCGCCAGCAGCCCGCAACCGACAGGGTCCTATGGCTACACCTTC.

The chain has TRBV18 and TRBJ2-3; 12 nucleotides line up with TRBD2. The V gene end was trimmed by 6 bases and the J gene end by 6 bases; junction bases not matched to a gene: 7. The CDR3 is 15 amino acids. CDR1 is KGHSH and CDR2 is LQKENI in the germline V gene. The CDR3 bases are TGTGCCAGCTCGACGACTAGCGGGGGCCGGGATACGCAGTATTTT. Residues: CASSTTSGGRDTQYF.

The genes are TRBV10-3 and TRBJ1-1; no definite D call. There are 13 residues in the CDR3. From germline, CDR1 is ENHRY and CDR2 SYGVKD. V lost 0 bases and J 5 bases, leaving 7 bases between the germline ends. The DNA of the CDR3 is TGTGCCATCAGTGAGTCCGCTAGGACTGAAGCTTTCTTT. This sequence encodes CAISESARTEAFF.

This chain joins TRBV7-2 and TRBJ1-4; 7 bases match TRBD1. V was pared by 4 bases and J by 2 bases, with 4 bases of the junction left unmatched. The CDR3 has 15 residues. Germline V CDR1 and CDR2: SGHTA, FQGNSA. In nucleotides, the CDR3 is TGTGCCAGCAGCTCCGGACAGGTGACTAATGAAAAACTGTTTTTT. Amino acid sequence: CASSSGQVTNEKLFF.

The rearrangement links TRBV6-5 to TRBJ2-4; 12 nucleotides align to TRBD1. The J segment lost 7 bases and the V segment lost 2 bases, leaving 3 bases of the junction unmatched. Germline loops: CDR1 MNHEY, CDR2 SVGAGI. CDR3 length: 15 amino acids. The CDR3 spells CASSYGTGGWNIQYF. The CDR3 region has the DNA TGTGCCAGCAGTTACGGGACAGGGGGCTGGAACATTCAGTACTTC.

This chain uses TRBV27 with TRBJ2-7; a possible D gene is TRBD1 (5 bases). The germline CDR1 and CDR2 sequences are MNHEY and SMNVEV (reference sequence). Trimming pared 3 bases from V and 1 base from J, leaving 19 bases between. The CDR3 is made up of 17 amino acids. In DNA, the CDR3 is TGTGCCAGCAGTTTTGGGCAGGGAACGGTAGAGTCCTACGAGCAGTACTTC. This gives the protein CASSFGQGTVESYEQYF.

The chain couples TRBV7-8 to TRBJ2-7, with D tentatively TRBD1 (5 bases). The germline gives CDR1 SGHVS, CDR2 FQNEAQ. This CDR3 is built from 15 residues. The V end lost 1 base, the J end lost 6 bases, and 16 bases lay between the germline ends. For the CDR3, the DNA is TGTGCCAGCAGCTTAGGGGGCAGTCCCTCTGGCGAGCAGTACTTC. This gives the protein CASSLGGSPSGEQYF. Combining the CDR3 with reference TRBV7-8 and TRBJ2-7 gives the whole variable domain GAGVSQSPRYKVAKRGQDVALRCDPISGHVSLFWYQQALGQGPEFLTYFQNEAQLDKSGLPSDRFFAERPEGSVSTLKIQRTQQEDSAVYLCASSLGGSPSGEQYFGPGTRLTVT.

This rearrangement joins TRBV19 to TRBJ2-3, with a tentative D call TRBD2 (7 bases). Germline CDR1 and CDR2: LNHDA and SQIVND (reference sequence). The CDR3 runs 15 residues. V was pared by 1 base and J by 5 bases, with 13 bases between. This CDR3 reads CASSIAGGREDTQYF. DNA of the CDR3: TGTGCCAGTAGTATAGCCGGGGGGCGAGAAGATACGCAGTATTTT.